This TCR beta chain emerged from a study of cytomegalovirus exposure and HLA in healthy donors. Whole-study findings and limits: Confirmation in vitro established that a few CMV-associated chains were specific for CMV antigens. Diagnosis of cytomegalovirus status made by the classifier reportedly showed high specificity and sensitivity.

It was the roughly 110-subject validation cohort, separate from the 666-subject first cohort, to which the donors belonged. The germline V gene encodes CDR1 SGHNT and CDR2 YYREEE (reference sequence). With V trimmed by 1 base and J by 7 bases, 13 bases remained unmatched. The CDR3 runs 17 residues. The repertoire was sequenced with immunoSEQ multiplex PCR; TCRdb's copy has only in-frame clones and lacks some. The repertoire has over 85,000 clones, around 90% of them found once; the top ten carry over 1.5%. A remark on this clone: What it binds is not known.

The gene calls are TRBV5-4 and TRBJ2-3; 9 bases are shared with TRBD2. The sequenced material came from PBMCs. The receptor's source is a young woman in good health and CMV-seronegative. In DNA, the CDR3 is TGTGCCAGCAGCTTGATTCTGGGCGGGAGGGCCATGAATACGCAGTATTTT. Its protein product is CASSLILGGRAMNTQYF.